Described below is a single TCR beta chain sequence and its context. The antigen is unknown. This specimen belongs to a study of T cells after yellow fever vaccination. TCRdb used MiXCR to reprocess the 5' RACE reads, holding one entry per CDR3 protein. This table holds 610,000 or so distinct CDR3 sequences, roughly an eighth found once. The germline gives CDR1 SGDLS, CDR2 YYNGEE. The CDR3 runs to 14 residues. The ends were cut back, 2 bases at V and 5 bases at J, with 14 bases in the middle. Study results and caveats: One caveat is that FACS-sorted repertoires could contain abundant clonotypes contaminating from the bulk population.

This specimen consisted of PBMCs, obtained on the day of the yellow fever booster vaccination. This TCR was sampled from a man aged 25 to 40 who received the YFV17D yellow fever vaccine. This chain uses TRBV9 with TRBJ2-7, with D perhaps being TRBD1 or TRBD2 (5 bases each). The CDR3 DNA reads TGTGCCAGCAGCGTTGGGACCAAAGGAGACGAGCAGTACTTC. This encodes CASSVGTKGDEQYF.